This TCR beta chain was sequenced during a study of regulatory T cells in long-lasting Graves disease. For TCR beta, libraries came from iRepertoire HTBI primers and Arm-PCR of CDR3 regions. TCRdb re-called the multiplex PCR reads with MiXCR, one entry per CDR3 protein. Of roughly 610,000 distinct CDR3 sequences listed, roughly a sixth are singletons. Time point given: newly diagnosed GD, antithyroid drugs for less than 3 months. Construction of the TCR library relied on RNA isolated from PBMCs. V lost 1 base to trimming and J lost 0 bases, with 7 bases between them. Germline values: CDR1 SGHAT, CDR2 FQNNGV. This CDR3 spans 15 amino acids. These records were also assigned to another study, of T cells in Graves' hyperthyroidism and ophthalmopathy. That publication notes: Most thyroid clonotypes expanded above 0.001 were also detected in blood.

The sequence was obtained from a man younger than 30 with Graves disease. The source material was peripheral blood mononuclear cells (PBMCs), sampled at new diagnosis, from a patient treated with antithyroid drugs. The rearrangement uses TRBV11-2 and TRBJ1-3, with D hard to call. CDR3: CASSLVRVSGNTIYF. The CDR3 nucleotides are TGTGCCAGCAGCTTAGTTCGAGTCTCTGGAAACACCATATATTTT.